This T cell receptor beta chain was identified during a study of identifying expanded T cells in peripheral blood. Study-wide results and caveats: Clone count variance between approximately 2-week samples rose with total template count. About 1.2 clones differed between technical replicates, versus about 16 and 19 over time.

V was shortened by 3 bases and J by 5 bases, with 11 bases between the two germline ends. Germline CDR1 and CDR2: MDHEN and SYDVKM. This CDR3 contains 13 residues. The repertoire was sequenced with immunoSEQ multiplex PCR; TCRdb's copy has only in-frame clones and lacks some. The data hold tens of thousands of clones, with 87% observed a single time. Points on this clone: Its matching antigen is unknown.

Healthy donors had no documented immune events, such as infections, while sampled. The source of this sequence is a person aged 18 to 75 in good health. The chain couples TRBV28 to TRBJ2-7, with D maybe TRBD2 (5 bases). Sequenced sample: blood. CDR3 residues: CASSFAGNDEQYF. The CDR3, as DNA: TGTGCCAGCAGTTTTGCCGGGAATGACGAGCAGTACTTC.